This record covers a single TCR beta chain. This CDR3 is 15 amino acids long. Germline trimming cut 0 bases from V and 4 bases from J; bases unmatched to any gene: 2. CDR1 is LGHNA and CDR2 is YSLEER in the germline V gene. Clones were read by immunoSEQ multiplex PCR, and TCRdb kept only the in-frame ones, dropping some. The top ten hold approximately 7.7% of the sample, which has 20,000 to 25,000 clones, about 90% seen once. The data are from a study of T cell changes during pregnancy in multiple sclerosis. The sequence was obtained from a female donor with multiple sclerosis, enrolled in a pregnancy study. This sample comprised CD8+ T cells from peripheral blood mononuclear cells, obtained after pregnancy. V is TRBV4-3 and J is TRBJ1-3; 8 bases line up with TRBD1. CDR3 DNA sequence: TGCGCCAGCAGCCAAGAAACAGGGGGAGGAAACACCATATATTTT. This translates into CASSQETGGGNTIYF.